The present T cell receptor (beta chain) was sequenced within a study of prognosis after radiotherapy for stage I lung cancer. Looking at the study overall: Stage I non-small cell lung cancer cases were enrolled from early 2018 through early 2019. Of the patients, about seven had squamous cell carcinoma and some eleven had adenocarcinoma tumors. Patients received stereotactic body radiotherapy alone, with no concurrent therapy.

This CDR3 contains 13 residues. Germline V lookup: CDR1 LGHDT, CDR2 YNNKEL (reference sequence). V gave up 2 bases and J gave up 6 bases, with 9 bases separating them. A volume of 5 to 6 milliliters of peripheral blood was collected by draw at each of two time points. By two-round multiplex PCR, the TCR beta CDR3 was amplified from genomic DNA. First-round PCR, the initial amplification, used primers specific to each TRBV and TRBJ gene. TCRdb passed the multiplex PCR reads through MiXCR, listing each CDR3 protein once. The table lists 38,000 or so distinct CDR3 sequences, roughly 24% of them singletons, with about 25% in the top ten. This clonotype was recorded at least ten times.

The clonotype comes from a donor aged 50 or older with non-small cell lung cancer. V usage is TRBV3-1 and J usage is TRBJ2-3; D might be TRBD2 (6 bases). Sample: PBMCs, taken before or after stereotactic body radiation therapy (not recorded which). The CDR3 nucleotides are TGTGCCAGCAGCCAACCGGACTACGATACGCAGTATTTT. It is translated as CASSQPDYDTQYF.